These 21 T cell receptor beta chains share one sample of origin, sequenced in a study of beta chain features in type 1 diabetes. What was sequenced were expressed TCRB transcripts, since all of the isolated RNA had been reverse transcribed. Libraries were prepared by immunoSEQ multiplex PCR; TCRdb keeps only in-frame clonotypes and omits some of them. The profile shows roughly 380,000 clones, around 20% of them singletons. Input material: naive CD4+ T cells from blood. The receptors stem from a woman between 18 and 29 years old in good health.

The chain employs TRBV6-5 and TRBJ2-1; TRBD2 matches 7 bases. The V segment lost 6 bases and the J segment 0 bases; nucleotides outside the gene matches: 5. CDR3 length: 15 amino acids. Germline CDR1 reads MNHEY; CDR2 reads SVGAGI. Here the CDR3 DNA reads TGTGCCAGCAGCCCAGCGGGGAGCTCCTACAATGAGCAGTTCTTC. Protein sequence: CASSPAGSSYNEQFF.

In its sample, this clone was seen a few times. The chain recombines TRBV25-1 with TRBJ2-5, with 11 bases that match TRBD2. Germline V gene sequence: CDR1 MGHDK, CDR2 SYGVNS. This CDR3 comprises 15 residues. Trimming cost V 4 bases and J 2 bases; bases outside gene matches: 3. Here the CDR3 reads CASSVAGGGQETQYF. Written as DNA, the CDR3 is TGTGCCAGCAGTGTAGCGGGAGGGGGTCAAGAGACCCAGTACTTC.

The V call is TRBV30, the J call TRBJ1-1; weak D call: TRBD1 (5 bases). V lost 3 bases, J lost 1 base, and 9 bases lay in between. This CDR3 comprises 13 residues. Per germline, CDR1 GTSNPN and CDR2 SVGIG (reference sequence). The CDR3 coding sequence is TGTGCCTGGAGCGACAGCCCGAACACTGAAGCTTTCTTT. It encodes CAWSDSPNTEAFF.

The chain carries TRBV2 and TRBJ1-6; 7 bases align to TRBD1. The length of the CDR3 is 14 residues. V was pared by 4 bases and J by 7 bases, with 4 bases of the junction left unmatched. Germline V CDR1 and CDR2: SNHLY, FYNNEI. CDR3 coding DNA: TGTGCCAGCAGTGTACAGGGGCCCAATTCACCCCTCCACTTT. Encoded protein: CASSVQGPNSPLHF.

V usage is TRBV9 and J usage is TRBJ2-1, with D possibly matching TRBD2 (6 bases). The V gene lost 4 bases and the J gene lost 0 bases, with 11 bases spanning the gap. This CDR3 spans 15 amino acids. The germline CDR1 and CDR2 sequences are SGDLS and YYNGEE. The CDR3 region is CASSPPGSSYNEQFF. Written as DNA, the CDR3 is TGTGCCAGCAGCCCCCCCGGGAGCTCCTACAATGAGCAGTTCTTC.

The CDR3 bases are TGTGCCAGCAGGCCAACAGGGAGCTCTGGAAACACCATATATTTT. It encodes CASRPTGSSGNTIYF. V is TRBV11-2 and J is TRBJ1-3; D possibly corresponds to TRBD1 (6 bases). The germline V and J ends were trimmed by 6 bases and 0 bases, with 12 bases remaining between them. The V gene's germline CDR1 is SGHAT and CDR2 FQNNGV. The CDR3 is made up of 15 amino acids.

This clone was picked up a small number of times. The gene calls are TRBV29-1 and TRBJ2-5; no firm D call. Trimming took off 3 bases at V and 1 base at J, with 9 bases between the two ends. The V gene's germline CDR1 is SQVTM and CDR2 ANQGSEA. The length of the CDR3 is 13 residues. CDR3 loop: CSVDAAAQETQYF. In DNA, the CDR3 is TGCAGCGTTGATGCGGCAGCCCAAGAGACCCAGTACTTC.

J is TRBJ2-3 and V is TRBV5-5, with D perhaps matching TRBD1 (5 bases). From germline, CDR1 is SGHKS and CDR2 YYEKEE (reference sequence). Deletions cut 4 bases from V and 5 bases from J, with 14 bases between. CDR3 length: 14 residues. The DNA for the CDR3 is TGTGCCAGCAGCCCCGTCCAGGGTGGAGATACGCAGTATTTT. Translation: CASSPVQGGDTQYF.

The rearrangement links TRBV4-3 to TRBJ2-3, with TRBD2 as a possible D gene (7 bases). CDR1 and CDR2 from the germline V gene are LGHNA and YSLEER. The CDR3 extends over 16 amino acids. Deletions cut 3 bases from V and 3 bases from J, with 16 bases between. The CDR3 here is CASSHARGARTDTQYF. CDR3 coding DNA: TGCGCCAGCAGCCACGCCCGGGGGGCGAGGACAGATACGCAGTATTTT.

The chain is built from TRBV11-1 and TRBJ2-1; D uncertain. The CDR3 spans 13 residues. Trimming took 0 bases from V and 4 from J, leaving 4 bases between them. Germline-derived CDR1 and CDR2 are SGHAT and FQDESV (reference sequence). The CDR3, as DNA: TGTGCCAGCAGCTTAGCTCAATACAATGAGCAGTTCTTC. It yields the protein CASSLAQYNEQFF. Filled out from reference TRBV11-1 and TRBJ2-1, the complete variable domain reads EAEVAQSPRYKITEKSQAVAFWCDPISGHATLYWYRQILGQGPELLVQFQDESVVDDSQLPKDRFSAERLKGVDSTLKIQPAELGDSAMYLCASSLAQYNEQFFGPGTRLTVL.

This clone appeared a few times. J is TRBJ1-4 and V is TRBV29-1; D ambiguous. Germline CDR1 is SQVTM and CDR2 is ANQGSEA. V dropped 1 base and J dropped 2 bases, with 5 bases sitting between them. The CDR3 runs to 13 residues. CDR3 sequence reads: CSVEGATNEKLFF. CDR3 sequence (DNA): TGCAGCGTTGAAGGGGCGACTAATGAAAAACTGTTTTTT.

The genes are TRBV27 and TRBJ1-1; D uncertain. Germline CDR1 is MNHEY and CDR2 is SMNVEV (reference sequence). The V end lost 0 bases, the J end lost 3 bases, and 8 bases lay between the germline ends. CDR3 length equals 14 residues. The CDR3 DNA reads as TGTGCCAGCAGTTTATCGAGGGCAGACACTGAAGCTTTCTTT. Translation gives CASSLSRADTEAFF.

This clone has just a few counts. This chain uses TRBV13 with TRBJ2-7; D not certain. Germline V gives CDR1 PRHDT, CDR2 FYEKMQ (reference sequence). CDR3 size: 12 residues. Trimming pared 3 bases from V and 6 bases from J, leaving 9 bases between. CDR3 sequence: CASSFRSPEQYF. The CDR3 coding sequence is TGTGCCAGCAGCTTCCGGAGCCCCGAGCAGTACTTC. The full variable domain, completed using reference TRBV13 and TRBJ2-7, is AAGVIQSPRHLIKEKRETATLKCYPIPRHDTVYWYQQGPGQDPQFLISFYEKMQSDKGSIPDRFSAQQFSDYHSELNMSSLELGDSALYFCASSFRSPEQYFGPGTRLTVT.

V gene TRBV4-1 combines with J gene TRBJ2-1; D gene unclear. The CDR3 covers 13 residues. Trimming removed 1 base from V and 6 bases from J, with 7 bases in between. The V gene's germline CDR1 is MGHRA and CDR2 YSYEKL. The CDR3 reads CASSQALVNEQFF. CDR3 nucleotides: TGCGCCAGCAGCCAAGCTTTAGTCAATGAGCAGTTCTTC.

The J gene is TRBJ2-7, the V gene TRBV2; D uncertain. CDR3 length equals 12 residues. Germline V gives CDR1 SNHLY, CDR2 FYNNEI. V lost 4 bases and J lost 7, with 11 bases in between. CDR3 sequence: CASSGQAREQYF. CDR3 bases: TGTGCCAGCAGTGGCCAGGCCAGGGAGCAGTACTTC.

The gene calls are TRBV2 and TRBJ2-7; TRBD1 aligns across 8 bases. The CDR3 is 13 amino acids. V was pared by 9 bases and J by 7 bases, with 11 bases of the junction left unmatched. Germline assignment: CDR1 SNHLY and CDR2 FYNNEI. CDR3 sequence reads: CASSQGGGLEQYF. Here the CDR3 DNA reads TGTGCCAGTTCACAGGGGGGTGGTCTGGAGCAGTACTTC. Together with reference TRBV2 and TRBJ2-7, the CDR3 gives the full variable domain: EPEVTQTPSHQVTQMGQEVILRCVPISNHLYFYWYRQILGQKVEFLVSFYNNEISEKSEIFDDQFSVERPDGSNFTLKIRSTKLEDSAMYFCASSQGGGLEQYFGPGTRLTVT.

A note on this clone: The same CDR3 can be traced to other DNA sequences in this sample. J is TRBJ2-3 and V is TRBV5-1; D not resolved. This CDR3 is 14 amino acids long. Trimming took 0 bases from V and 0 from J, leaving 5 bases between them. Germline V gene sequence: CDR1 SGHRS, CDR2 YFSETQ. CDR3 sequence reads: CASSLGGSTDTQYF. The CDR3 bases are TGCGCCAGCAGCTTGGGCGGCAGCACAGATACGCAGTATTTT.

The CDR3 loop is CASSSSGFSTDTQYF. In DNA, the CDR3 is TGTGCCAGCAGTTCTAGCGGGTTCAGCACAGATACGCAGTATTTT. The V and J genes are TRBV28 and TRBJ2-3, with 8 bases that match TRBD2. The CDR3 is 15 residues long. Germline trimming cut 4 bases from V and 0 bases from J; bases unmatched to any gene: 3. The germline V gene encodes CDR1 MDHEN and CDR2 SYDVKM.

J is TRBJ2-5 and V is TRBV5-1, with TRBD1 matching over 9 bases. The V gene end was trimmed by 2 bases and the J gene end by 5 bases; junction bases not matched to a gene: 7. The CDR3 extends over 15 amino acids. Per the germline V gene, CDR1 is SGHRS and CDR2 is YFSETQ. The CDR3 is CASSFPQGAGETQYF. The CDR3 DNA follows: TGCGCCAGCAGCTTCCCACAGGGGGCTGGCGAGACCCAGTACTTC.

V and J are TRBV18 and TRBJ2-5, with 11 nucleotides matching TRBD2. CDR1 is KGHSH, CDR2 LQKENI, per germline. V was clipped by 6 bases and J by 1 base; unmatched bases: 4. The CDR3 is 15 residues long. CDR3 sequence reads: CASSSSGRIQETQYF. The DNA of the CDR3 is TGTGCCAGCTCCTCTAGCGGGAGGATCCAAGAGACCCAGTACTTC. Based on the CDR3 plus reference TRBV18 and TRBJ2-5, the full variable domain is NAGVMQNPRHLVRRRGQEARLRCSPMKGHSHVYWYRQLPEEGLKFMVYLQKENIIDESGMPKERFSAEFPKEGPSILRIQQVVRGDSAAYFCASSSSGRIQETQYFGPGTRLLVL.

CDR3 bases: TGTGCCAGTACCGGGGTAGCAACTAATGAAAAACTGTTTTTT. This sequence encodes CASTGVATNEKLFF. The chain is built from TRBV19 and TRBJ1-4; no firm D call. CDR3 length equals 14 residues. The V end lost 7 bases, the J end lost 0 bases, and 9 bases lay between the germline ends. CDR1 and CDR2 from the germline V gene are LNHDA and SQIVND (reference sequence).